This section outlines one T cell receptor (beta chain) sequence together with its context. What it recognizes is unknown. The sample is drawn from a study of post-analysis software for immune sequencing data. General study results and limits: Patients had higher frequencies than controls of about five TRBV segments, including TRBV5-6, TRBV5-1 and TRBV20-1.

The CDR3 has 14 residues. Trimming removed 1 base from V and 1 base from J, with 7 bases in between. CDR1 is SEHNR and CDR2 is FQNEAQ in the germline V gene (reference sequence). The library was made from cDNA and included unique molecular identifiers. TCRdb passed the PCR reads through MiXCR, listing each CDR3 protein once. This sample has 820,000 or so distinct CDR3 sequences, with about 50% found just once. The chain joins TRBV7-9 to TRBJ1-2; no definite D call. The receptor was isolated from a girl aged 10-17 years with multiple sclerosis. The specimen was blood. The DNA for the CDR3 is TGTGCCAGCAGCTTAGTGAGTTTTAACTATGGCTACACCTTC. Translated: CASSLVSFNYGYTF.